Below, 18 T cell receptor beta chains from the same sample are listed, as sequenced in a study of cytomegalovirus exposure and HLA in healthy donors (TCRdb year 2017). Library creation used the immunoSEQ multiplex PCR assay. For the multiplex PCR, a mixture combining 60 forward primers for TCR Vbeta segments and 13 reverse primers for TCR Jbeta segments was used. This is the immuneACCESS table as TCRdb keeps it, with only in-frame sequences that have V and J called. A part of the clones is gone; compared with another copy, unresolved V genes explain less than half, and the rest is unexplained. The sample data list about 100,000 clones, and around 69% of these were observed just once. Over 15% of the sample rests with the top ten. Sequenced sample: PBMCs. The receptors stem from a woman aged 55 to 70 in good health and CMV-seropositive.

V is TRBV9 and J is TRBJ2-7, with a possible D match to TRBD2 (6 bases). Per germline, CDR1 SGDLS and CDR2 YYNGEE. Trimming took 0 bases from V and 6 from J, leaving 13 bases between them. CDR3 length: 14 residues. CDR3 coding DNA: TGTGCCAGCAGCGTAGAGGCGGGAAGGGGCGAGCAGTACTTC. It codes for CASSVEAGRGEQYF. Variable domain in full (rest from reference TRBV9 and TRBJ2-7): DSGVTQTPKHLITATGQRVTLRCSPRSGDLSVYWYQQSLDQGLQFLIQYYNGEERAKGNILERFSAQQFPDLHSELNLSSLELGDSALYFCASSVEAGRGEQYFGPGTRLTVT.

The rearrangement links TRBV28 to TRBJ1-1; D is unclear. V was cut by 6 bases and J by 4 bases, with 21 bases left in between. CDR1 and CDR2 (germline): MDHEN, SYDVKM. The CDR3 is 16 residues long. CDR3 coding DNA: TGTGCCAGCAGCTCTCGGCGAGGCGGTTTGTTCACTGAAGCTTTCTTT. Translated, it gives CASSSRRGGLFTEAFF. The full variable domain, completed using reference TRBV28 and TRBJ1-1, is DVKVTQSSRYLVKRTGEKVFLECVQDMDHENMFWYRQDPGLGLRLIYFSYDVKMKEKGDIPEGYSVSREKKERFSLILESASTNQTSMYLCASSSRRGGLFTEAFFGQGTRLTVV.

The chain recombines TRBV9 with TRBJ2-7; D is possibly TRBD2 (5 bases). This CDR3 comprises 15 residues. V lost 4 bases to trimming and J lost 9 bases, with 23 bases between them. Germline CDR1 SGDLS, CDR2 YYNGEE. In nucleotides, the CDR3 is TGTGCCAGCAGCCCGCGTCCAGGCGGAGCGGTCCTGCAGTACTTC. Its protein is CASSPRPGGAVLQYF.

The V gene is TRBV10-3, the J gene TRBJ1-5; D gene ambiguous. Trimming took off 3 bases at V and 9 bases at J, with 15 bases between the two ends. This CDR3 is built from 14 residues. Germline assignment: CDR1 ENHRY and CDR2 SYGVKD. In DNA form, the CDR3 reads TGTGCCATCAGTGAAGAAAGGCCCCGAGGGCCCCAGCATTTT. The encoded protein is CAISEERPRGPQHF.

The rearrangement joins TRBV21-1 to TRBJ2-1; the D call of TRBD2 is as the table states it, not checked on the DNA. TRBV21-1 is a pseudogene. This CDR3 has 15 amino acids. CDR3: CASSRDLDFFNEQFF. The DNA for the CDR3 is TGTGCCAGCAGCAGAGACTTGGACTTCTTCAATGAGCAGTTCTTC.

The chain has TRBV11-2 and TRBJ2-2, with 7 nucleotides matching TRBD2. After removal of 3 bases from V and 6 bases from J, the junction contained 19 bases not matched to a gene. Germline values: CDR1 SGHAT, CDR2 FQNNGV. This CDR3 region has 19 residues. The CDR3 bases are TGTGCCAGCAGCTTCAGAAGGGCCAGTGGCGCGGGAGTGGCCGGGGAGCTGTTTTTT. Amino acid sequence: CASSFRRASGAGVAGELFF.

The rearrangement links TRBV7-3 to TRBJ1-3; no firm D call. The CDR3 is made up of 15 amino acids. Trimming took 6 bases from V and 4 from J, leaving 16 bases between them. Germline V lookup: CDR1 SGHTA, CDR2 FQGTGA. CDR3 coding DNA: TGTGCCAGCAGTTTAGAGCCCGACACCGGAAACACCATATATTTT. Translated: CASSLEPDTGNTIYF.

In DNA, the CDR3 is TGTGCCTGGACTTCGGGACACCCCTACGAGCAGTACTTC. Amino acids: CAWTSGHPYEQYF. The V gene is TRBV30, the J gene TRBJ2-7; D is perhaps TRBD1 (6 bases). The V and J ends lost 4 bases and 2 bases respectively, with 12 bases between them. Germline CDR1 reads GTSNPN; CDR2 reads SVGIG (reference sequence). The CDR3 runs 13 residues.

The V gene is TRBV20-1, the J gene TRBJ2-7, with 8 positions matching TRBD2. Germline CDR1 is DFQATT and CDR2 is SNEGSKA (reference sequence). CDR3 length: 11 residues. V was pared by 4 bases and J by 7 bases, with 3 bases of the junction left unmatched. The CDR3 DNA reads TGCAGTGCTAAACGCGGGGGGGAGCAGTACTTC. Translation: CSAKRGGEQYF.

The CDR3 region is CASSLGGDRRNEQFF. The DNA for the CDR3 is TGTGCCAGCAGTTTAGGTGGAGACAGGCGCAATGAGCAGTTCTTC. The chain combines TRBV28 with TRBJ2-1; D may be TRBD1 (6 bases). The germline V gene has CDR1 MDHEN and CDR2 SYDVKM. V was cut by 2 bases and J by 6 bases, with 14 bases left in between. There are 15 residues in the CDR3. The entire variable domain, with the rest obtained from reference TRBV28 and TRBJ2-1, is as follows: DVKVTQSSRYLVKRTGEKVFLECVQDMDHENMFWYRQDPGLGLRLIYFSYDVKMKEKGDIPEGYSVSREKKERFSLILESASTNQTSMYLCASSLGGDRRNEQFFGPGTRLTVL.

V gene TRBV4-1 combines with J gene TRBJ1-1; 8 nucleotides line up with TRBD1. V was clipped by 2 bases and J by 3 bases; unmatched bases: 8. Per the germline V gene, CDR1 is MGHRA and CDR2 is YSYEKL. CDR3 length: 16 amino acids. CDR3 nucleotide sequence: TGCGCCAGCAGCCAACCGCGACAGGGGATTTACACTGAAGCTTTCTTT. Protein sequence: CASSQPRQGIYTEAFF.

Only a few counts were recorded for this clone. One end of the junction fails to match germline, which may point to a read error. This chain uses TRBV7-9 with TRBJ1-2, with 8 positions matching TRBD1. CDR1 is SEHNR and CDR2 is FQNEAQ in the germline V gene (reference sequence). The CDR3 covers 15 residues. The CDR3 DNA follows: TGTTCCAGCAGCTTCCGACAGGGGCTTAACTATGGCTACACCTTC. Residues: CSSSFRQGLNYGYTF. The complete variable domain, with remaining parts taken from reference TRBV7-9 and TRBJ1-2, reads DTGVSQNPRHKITKRGQNVTFRCDPISEHNRLYWYRQTLGQGPEFLTYFQNEAQLEKSRLLSDRFSAERPKGSFSTLEIQRTEQGDSAMYLCSSSFRQGLNYGYTFGSGTRLTVV.

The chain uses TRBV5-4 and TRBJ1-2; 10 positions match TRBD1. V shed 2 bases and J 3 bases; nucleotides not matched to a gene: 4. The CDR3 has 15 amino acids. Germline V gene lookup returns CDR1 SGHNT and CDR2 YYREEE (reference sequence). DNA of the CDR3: TGTGCCAGCAGCTTTGACAGGGGGCAACACTATGGCTACACCTTC. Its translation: CASSFDRGQHYGYTF. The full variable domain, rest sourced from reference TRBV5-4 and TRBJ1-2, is ETGVTQSPTHLIKTRGQQVTLRCSSQSGHNTVSWYQQALGQGPQFIFQYYREEENGRGNFPPRFSGLQFPNYSSELNVNALELDDSALYLCASSFDRGQHYGYTFGSGTRLTVV.

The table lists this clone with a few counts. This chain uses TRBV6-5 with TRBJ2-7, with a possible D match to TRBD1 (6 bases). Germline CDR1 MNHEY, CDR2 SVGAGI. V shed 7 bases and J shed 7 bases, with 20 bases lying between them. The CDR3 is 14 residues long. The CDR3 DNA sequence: TGTGCCAGCACCCGACAGGCCGCTGGGCGGGAGCAGTACTTC. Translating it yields CASTRQAAGREQYF.

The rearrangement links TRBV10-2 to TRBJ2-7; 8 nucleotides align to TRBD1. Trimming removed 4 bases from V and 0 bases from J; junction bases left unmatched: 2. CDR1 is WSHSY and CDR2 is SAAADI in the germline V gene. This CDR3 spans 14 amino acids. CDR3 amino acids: CASSGDRSSYEQYF. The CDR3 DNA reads TGCGCCAGCAGTGGGGACAGGTCCTCCTACGAGCAGTACTTC.

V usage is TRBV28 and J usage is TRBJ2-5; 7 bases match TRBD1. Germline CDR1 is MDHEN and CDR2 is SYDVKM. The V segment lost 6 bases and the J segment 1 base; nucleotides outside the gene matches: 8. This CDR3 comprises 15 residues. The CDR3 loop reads CASRDGTALQETQYF. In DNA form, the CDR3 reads TGTGCCAGCAGGGACGGGACAGCCCTCCAAGAGACCCAGTACTTC.

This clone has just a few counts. For the CDR3, the DNA is TGTGCCAGCAGTTTAGGGACTTATAGCAATCAGCCCCAGCATTTT. The encoded protein is CASSLGTYSNQPQHF. The chain couples TRBV28 to TRBJ1-5; possibly TRBD1 for D (5 bases). The CDR3 is made up of 15 amino acids. Germline CDR1 and CDR2: MDHEN and SYDVKM. V was pared by 2 bases and J by 0 bases, with 8 bases between.

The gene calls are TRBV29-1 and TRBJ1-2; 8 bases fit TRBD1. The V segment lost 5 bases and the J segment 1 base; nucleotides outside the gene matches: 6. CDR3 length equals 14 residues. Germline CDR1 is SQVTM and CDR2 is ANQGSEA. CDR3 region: CSVTPGQVNYGYTF. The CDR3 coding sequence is TGCAGCGTTACTCCGGGACAGGTTAACTATGGCTACACCTTC.